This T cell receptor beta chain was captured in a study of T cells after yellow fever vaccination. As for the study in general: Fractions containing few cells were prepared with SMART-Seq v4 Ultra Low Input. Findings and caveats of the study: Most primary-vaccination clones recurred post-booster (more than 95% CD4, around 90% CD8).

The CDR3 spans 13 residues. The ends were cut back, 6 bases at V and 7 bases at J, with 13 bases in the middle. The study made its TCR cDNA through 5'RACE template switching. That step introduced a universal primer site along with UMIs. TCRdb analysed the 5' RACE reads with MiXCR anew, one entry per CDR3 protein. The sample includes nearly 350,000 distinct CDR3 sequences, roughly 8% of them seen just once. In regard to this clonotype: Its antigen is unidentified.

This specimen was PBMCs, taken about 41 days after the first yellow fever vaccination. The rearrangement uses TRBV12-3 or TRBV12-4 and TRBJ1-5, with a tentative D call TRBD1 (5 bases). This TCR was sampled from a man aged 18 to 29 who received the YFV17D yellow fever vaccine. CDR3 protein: CASRQAQGQPQHF. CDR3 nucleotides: TGTGCCAGCAGACAGGCCCAGGGACAGCCCCAGCATTTT.